This T cell receptor beta chain stems from a study of Ad26.COV2.S vaccination and SARS-CoV-2 variants. Using immunoSEQ multiplex PCR, the repertoire was profiled, and TCRdb retains in-frame clones only, with some absent. The sample lists roughly 380,000 clones, about 91% occurring once. The source of this sequence is a human donor who had recovered from COVID-19. Specimen: peripheral blood, collected after recovery from COVID-19.

For the CDR3, the DNA is TGTGCCAGCAGCCCGACAGGGAACACTGAAGCTTTCTTT. The encoded protein is CASSPTGNTEAFF. The chain links TRBV3-1 (or the pseudogene TRBV3-2) to TRBJ1-1; D might be TRBD1 (6 bases). There are 13 residues in the CDR3. Germline values: CDR1 LGHDT, CDR2 YNNKEL (reference sequence). Trimming pared 4 bases from V and 1 base from J, leaving 7 bases between.